The 15 T cell receptor beta chains below all came from one sample that was sequenced in a study of OX40 agonist ivuxolimab in advanced cancers. The assay was immunoSEQ multiplex PCR, and TCRdb's table has in-frame clones only and misses some. The sample lists 100,000 to 110,000 clones, 89% seen once, with about 0.17% in the top ten. The input for sequencing was CD4+ or CD8+ T cells sorted from blood, taken in a trial of the OX40 agonist ivuxolimab. These receptor sequences come from an adult with an advanced solid tumor such as melanoma, head and neck, liver or kidney cancer.

The chain joins TRBV5-1 to TRBJ2-3, with TRBD2 matching over 11 bases. J was trimmed by 1 base and V by 0 bases; bases with no gene match: 1. Per the germline V gene, CDR1 is SGHRS and CDR2 is YFSETQ. The CDR3 contains 16 residues. The CDR3 coding sequence is TGCGCCAGCAGCTTGGAACTAGCGGGAGGCACAGATACGCAGTATTTT. It yields the protein CASSLELAGGTDTQYF.

The chain links TRBV6-6 to TRBJ2-5; 7 positions agree with TRBD1. Germline V gives CDR1 MNHNY, CDR2 SVGAGI (reference sequence). Unmatched junction bases numbered 12, after V lost 6 bases and J lost 2 bases. There are 16 residues in the CDR3. The DNA of the CDR3 is TGTGCCAGCAGCCGAGACAGGGTAGGATCTCAAGAGACCCAGTACTTC. This codes for CASSRDRVGSQETQYF.

The chain carries TRBV7-2 and TRBJ1-1; D might be TRBD1 (5 bases). Trimming took off 4 bases at V and 7 bases at J, with 16 bases between the two ends. This CDR3 comprises 14 residues. CDR1 SGHTA and CDR2 FQGNSA come from the germline V gene. CDR3 nucleotides: TGTGCCAGCAGCTCCTATCGGGGCCGATTTGAAGCTTTCTTT. This gives the protein CASSSYRGRFEAFF.

The gene calls are TRBV5-1 and TRBJ1-2; TRBD1 is a possible D gene (5 bases). Germline V gives CDR1 SGHRS, CDR2 YFSETQ. The CDR3 has 12 amino acids. The V gene lost 2 bases and the J gene lost 14 bases, with 16 bases spanning the gap. Here the CDR3 DNA reads TGCGCCAGCAGCTTAGAGTGGGGCCGTTCTACCTTC. Protein sequence: CASSLEWGRSTF.

The chain recombines TRBV6-1 with TRBJ2-5; D may be TRBD1 (6 bases). The V end was cut by 4 bases, the J end by 1 base, with 10 bases between. Germline loops: CDR1 MNHNS, CDR2 SASEGT. CDR3 size: 14 residues. The CDR3 DNA is TGTGCCAGCAGTGGAGGGGGTACCCAAGAGACCCAGTACTTC. Its protein is CASSGGGTQETQYF.

The chain couples TRBV5-4 to TRBJ2-3; D remains ambiguous. The CDR3 has 13 amino acids. V was shortened by 1 base and J by 3 bases, with 6 bases between the two germline ends. Germline V gene sequence: CDR1 SGHNT, CDR2 YYREEE (reference sequence). The CDR3 spells CASSLRGTDTQYF. The CDR3 DNA is TGTGCCAGCAGCTTGCGTGGGACAGATACGCAGTATTTT.

The chain uses TRBV28 and TRBJ1-5; a possible D gene is TRBD1 (5 bases). Trimming shortened V by 5 bases and J by 0 bases, and 17 bases separated the two germline ends. Germline V gene sequence: CDR1 MDHEN, CDR2 SYDVKM. The CDR3 is made up of 17 amino acids. The CDR3 bases are TGTGCCAGCAGTCCTCCAGGGAACCTTTATAGCAATCAGCCCCAGCATTTT. It is translated as CASSPPGNLYSNQPQHF.

This clone was seen only once. The chain combines TRBV19 with TRBJ2-5; tentative D call: TRBD2 (6 bases). From germline, CDR1 is LNHDA and CDR2 SQIVND (reference sequence). The germline V and J ends were trimmed by 7 bases and 5 bases, with 17 bases remaining between them. The CDR3 consists of 14 residues. Written as DNA, the CDR3 is TGTGCCAGTACCCCTGGAATACGGGGGGAGACCCAGTACTTC. It codes for CASTPGIRGETQYF.

The chain has TRBV10-3 and TRBJ2-2; 7 nucleotides line up with TRBD2. Germline lookup yields CDR1 ENHRY and CDR2 SYGVKD. The CDR3 length is 13 residues. V was clipped by 11 bases and J by 4 bases; unmatched bases: 7. The chain's CDR3 is CASTGGSTGELFF. In DNA form, the CDR3 reads TGTGCCTCGACGGGGGGAAGCACCGGGGAGCTGTTTTTT.

This sequence joins TRBV6-6 and TRBJ1-5; TRBD1 is a possible D gene (6 bases). Trimming removed 6 bases from V and 7 bases from J, with 16 bases in between. The CDR3 runs to 14 residues. Germline V gene data show CDR1 as MNHNY and CDR2 as SVGAGI (reference sequence). The CDR3 spells CASSHRVGIQPQHF. CDR3 DNA sequence: TGTGCCAGCAGCCACAGGGTGGGGATCCAGCCCCAGCATTTT.

The chain couples TRBV6-1 to TRBJ2-5, with 11 nucleotides matching TRBD1. This CDR3 contains 15 residues. With V trimmed by 3 bases and J by 5 bases, 5 bases remained unmatched. The germline V gene has CDR1 MNHNS and CDR2 SASEGT. DNA for the CDR3: TGTGCCAGCAGTGACAGGACAGGGGGCTGGGAGACCCAGTACTTC. Translated: CASSDRTGGWETQYF.

The chain combines TRBV19 with TRBJ2-5, with 9 bases that match TRBD2. This CDR3 spans 16 amino acids. Trimming took 2 bases from V and 5 from J; bases not matched to a gene: 9. Looked up from germline, CDR1 is LNHDA and CDR2 is SQIVND (reference sequence). DNA of the CDR3: TGTGCCAGTAGTATACTTGCGGGGGGGCCGGGGGAGACCCAGTACTTC. Residues: CASSILAGGPGETQYF. The full variable domain, completed using reference TRBV19 and TRBJ2-5, is DGGITQSPKYLFRKEGQNVTLSCEQNLNHDAMYWYRQDPGQGLRLIYYSQIVNDFQKGDIAEGYSVSREKKESFPLTVTSAQKNPTAFYLCASSILAGGPGETQYFGPGTRLLVL.

This clone has only a few counts. The chain is built from TRBV19 and TRBJ2-5; 11 bases match TRBD1. This CDR3 region has 14 residues. The germline V gene encodes CDR1 LNHDA and CDR2 SQIVND (reference sequence). Losses at the gene ends were 10 bases for V and 4 bases for J; bases not matched to a gene: 8. The CDR3 nucleotides read TGTGCCACAGGCCCCGGGACAGGGGGAGAGACCCAGTACTTC. It encodes CATGPGTGGETQYF.

A few counts support this clone. V is TRBV27 and J is TRBJ1-2; no clear D gene. The CDR3 runs 15 residues. Trimming took 2 bases from V and 4 from J, leaving 14 bases between them. The germline gives CDR1 MNHEY, CDR2 SMNVEV (reference sequence). CDR3 DNA sequence: TGTGCCAGCAGTTTAGATAGGACGGACCTCTATGGCTACACCTTC. Translating gives CASSLDRTDLYGYTF.

The V gene is TRBV6-1, the J gene TRBJ2-7, with 8 bases matching TRBD2. Germline V gives CDR1 MNHNS, CDR2 SASEGT. With 3 bases clipped from V and 6 bases from J, the junction kept 7 bases outside the gene matches. This CDR3 contains 14 residues. Written as DNA, the CDR3 is TGTGCCAGCAGTGAGGGGACTAGGCGCTCCGAGCAGTACTTC. Its protein is CASSEGTRRSEQYF.